A single sample is the source of the 5 T cell receptor beta chains below, sequenced in a study of cytotoxic CD8 clonotypes in ibrutinib-treated CLL. Method: immunoSEQ multiplex PCR; TCRdb's copy keeps in-frame clones and lacks some. The sample lists some 200,000 clones; over 55% were seen once. Sample: PBMCs, taken after 24 months of ibrutinib treatment. The receptors shown here come from a human donor with chronic lymphocytic leukemia.

Only one count was recorded for this clone. The V call is TRBV4-2, the J call TRBJ2-1, with TRBD2 identical over 9 bases. CDR1 is LGHNA, CDR2 YNFKEQ, per germline. This CDR3 comprises 18 residues. The V segment lost 4 bases and the J segment 5 bases; nucleotides outside the gene matches: 15. The CDR3 region has the DNA TGTGCCAGCAGCCGACAAAACTTAGCGGGAGACCAACACAATGAGCAGTTCTTC. Translating gives CASSRQNLAGDQHNEQFF.

The genes are TRBV9 and TRBJ2-3, with 11 bases identical to TRBD2. CDR1 and CDR2 from the germline V gene are SGDLS and YYNGEE. The CDR3 loop spans 17 amino acids. Germline trimming cut 4 bases from V and 0 bases from J; bases unmatched to any gene: 7. CDR3 in DNA: TGTGCCAGCAGCAGCGATAGCGGGAGGGGTAGCACAGATACGCAGTATTTT. It translates to CASSSDSGRGSTDTQYF.

In regard to this clone: The junction and the germline gene differ at one end; a read error may be behind it. The sample has other DNA sequences that encode this CDR3 too. V and J are TRBV18 and TRBJ2-6, with D maybe TRBD2 (5 bases). Looked up from germline, CDR1 is KGHSH and CDR2 is LQKENI. This CDR3 comprises 18 residues. CDR3 bases: TGTGCCAGCTCGCCACGGGTGGTAGGGAGTTCTGGGGCCAACGTCCTGACTTTC. It translates to CASSPRVVGSSGANVLTF.

This chain joins TRBV7-9 and TRBJ1-2; TRBD1 might be the D (5 bases). Germline-derived CDR1 and CDR2 are SEHNR and FQNEAQ (reference sequence). V lost 4 bases and J 6 bases, leaving 15 bases between the germline ends. The length of the CDR3 is 14 residues. Here the CDR3 reads CASSWATGANGYTF. Here the CDR3 DNA reads TGTGCCAGCAGCTGGGCGACCGGGGCGAATGGCTACACCTTC.

The V call is TRBV19, the J call TRBJ2-1, with 8 nucleotides matching TRBD2. There are 15 residues in the CDR3. Trimming took 4 bases from V and 8 from J; bases not matched to a gene: 10. Germline V gene lookup returns CDR1 LNHDA and CDR2 SQIVND (reference sequence). CDR3 in amino acids: CASSTSGLAGDEQFF. CDR3 nucleotide sequence: TGTGCCAGTAGTACTAGCGGGCTCGCCGGGGATGAGCAGTTCTTC.